Presented here are 20 T cell receptor beta chains from one specimen sequenced in a study of blood T cell dynamics during melanoma immunotherapy. This table comes from immunoSEQ multiplex PCR, and its TCRdb copy is limited to in-frame clones, with some not included. This sample has over 10,000 clones; about 92% occur once, and the top ten carry around 0.18%. Time point in this sample: pre-treatment baseline. Material: effector memory CD8+ T cells from blood, obtained from a patient treated with checkpoint blockade. All receptors derive from a human donor with melanoma.

V and J are TRBV7-7 and TRBJ2-1; 8 bases agree with TRBD2. The CDR3 has 13 amino acids. V shed 5 bases, J shed 8 bases, and the junction held 5 bases outside the gene matches. Germline V gives CDR1 SSHAT, CDR2 FNYEAQ (reference sequence). CDR3 sequence: CASSPGLAYEQFF. CDR3 DNA: TGTGCCAGCAGCCCCGGACTAGCCTATGAGCAGTTCTTC.

The V gene is TRBV4-1, the J gene TRBJ2-2; D call uncertain. The germline V gene encodes CDR1 MGHRA and CDR2 YSYEKL. The CDR3 contains 16 residues. Trimming stripped 0 bases from V and 0 bases from J, with 8 bases between. CDR3 loop: CASSQDRTANTGELFF. The CDR3 region has the DNA TGCGCCAGCAGCCAAGACCGGACGGCGAACACCGGGGAGCTGTTTTTT.

The chain is built from TRBV4-1 and TRBJ2-6; D uncertain. The CDR3 length is 17 residues. Trimming cost V 0 bases and J 0 bases, with 9 bases left between them. Looked up from germline, CDR1 is MGHRA and CDR2 is YSYEKL. CDR3 region: CASSQDELPSGANVLTF. The CDR3 DNA follows: TGCGCCAGCAGCCAAGATGAGTTGCCCTCTGGGGCCAACGTCCTGACTTTC.

V usage is TRBV19 and J usage is TRBJ2-7, with a weak D call TRBD1 (5 bases). Germline loops: CDR1 LNHDA, CDR2 SQIVND (reference sequence). Trimming left V 2 bases short and J 2 bases short, with 19 bases between. This CDR3 comprises 17 residues. The CDR3 reads CASSITNAAGPTYEQYF. The DNA for the CDR3 is TGTGCCAGTAGTATAACCAATGCGGCAGGGCCAACCTACGAGCAGTACTTC.

The chain links TRBV4-1 to TRBJ2-7; 14 bases match TRBD2. V was clipped by 1 base and J by 2 bases; unmatched bases: 10. The CDR3 extends over 19 amino acids. Germline values: CDR1 MGHRA, CDR2 YSYEKL. The CDR3 nucleotides read TGCGCCAGCAGCCAAGGCTCCGGGACTAGCGGGAGCCTACCCTACGAGCAGTACTTC. Translated: CASSQGSGTSGSLPYEQYF.

The gene calls are TRBV5-1 and TRBJ1-1; D remains unclear. Germline V gives CDR1 SGHRS, CDR2 YFSETQ. Deletions cut 2 bases from V and 1 base from J, with 6 bases between. The CDR3 has 13 amino acids. CDR3 sequence (DNA): TGCGCCAGCAGCTTACCAGGGAACACTGAAGCTTTCTTT. Its protein is CASSLPGNTEAFF.

This chain links TRBV28 with TRBJ2-1; 7 nucleotides match TRBD1. Trimming took 6 bases from V and 0 from J; bases not matched to a gene: 8. Germline CDR1 MDHEN, CDR2 SYDVKM. The CDR3 length is 16 residues. CDR3 coding DNA: TGTGCCAGCAGACCAGAGGGGGCTAGCTCCTACAATGAGCAGTTCTTC. Translation gives CASRPEGASSYNEQFF.

The chain carries TRBV27 and TRBJ1-1; TRBD1 might be the D (5 bases). The V and J ends lost 2 bases and 3 bases respectively, with 13 bases between them. This CDR3 comprises 15 residues. Germline CDR1 reads MNHEY; CDR2 reads SMNVEV (reference sequence). The CDR3 is CASSLRGLGDTEAFF. In nucleotides, the CDR3 is TGTGCCAGCAGTTTACGGGGGTTGGGGGACACTGAAGCTTTCTTT.

This chain connects TRBV9 to TRBJ1-5; the D gene is possibly TRBD1 (5 bases). V dropped 0 bases and J dropped 6 bases, with 7 bases sitting between them. CDR1 is SGDLS, CDR2 YYNGEE, per germline. The CDR3 totals 13 residues. CDR3 nucleotides: TGTGCCAGCAGCGTAGCGGGGGGTCAGCCCCAGCATTTT. Translated: CASSVAGGQPQHF.

This clone was counted once. The chain joins TRBV6-1 to TRBJ2-3; TRBD2 aligns across 8 bases. V was clipped by 6 bases and J by 8 bases; unmatched bases: 10. CDR1 and CDR2 from the germline V gene are MNHNS and SASEGT. The CDR3 consists of 14 residues. The CDR3 region is CASRTAGEGTTQYF. The DNA for the CDR3 is TGTGCCAGCAGAACAGCGGGAGAAGGTACTACGCAGTATTTT.

The rearrangement uses TRBV28 and TRBJ2-3; D tentatively reads TRBD1 or TRBD2 (5 bases each). The germline CDR1 and CDR2 sequences are MDHEN and SYDVKM. The CDR3 contains 15 residues. Trimming left V 6 bases short and J 0 bases short, with 13 bases between. In DNA form, the CDR3 reads TGTGCCAGCAGCCGAGGGACGGTTAGCACAGATACGCAGTATTTT. This sequence encodes CASSRGTVSTDTQYF.

The chain carries TRBV9 and TRBJ2-1, with 8 bases that match TRBD2. CDR1 is SGDLS, CDR2 YYNGEE, per germline. The CDR3 runs 16 residues. V dropped 4 bases and J dropped 8; count of bases not matched to a gene: 14. The chain's CDR3 is CASSPRSGSGFDEQFF. For the CDR3, the DNA is TGTGCCAGCAGCCCCCGAAGCGGGAGCGGGTTTGATGAGCAGTTCTTC. The complete variable domain, with remaining parts taken from reference TRBV9 and TRBJ2-1, reads DSGVTQTPKHLITATGQRVTLRCSPRSGDLSVYWYQQSLDQGLQFLIQYYNGEERAKGNILERFSAQQFPDLHSELNLSSLELGDSALYFCASSPRSGSGFDEQFFGPGTRLTVL.

This chain connects TRBV20-1 to TRBJ1-2, with D unclear. V was clipped by 3 bases and J by 2 bases, with 4 bases between them. Germline V lookup: CDR1 DFQATT, CDR2 SNEGSKA (reference sequence). The CDR3 has 11 amino acids. The CDR3 nucleotides read TGCAGTGCTAGGGAAAACTATGGCTACACCTTC. Protein sequence: CSARENYGYTF.

The rearrangement links TRBV7-2 to TRBJ2-1; 9 bases are shared with TRBD1. V lost 5 bases and J lost 7; bases outside the gene matches: 15. Per germline, CDR1 SGHTA and CDR2 FQGNSA. The CDR3 has 17 residues. DNA for the CDR3: TGTGCCAGCAGCACCCAACCCCCAGGGACAGGGTATAATGAGCAGTTCTTC. Amino acids: CASSTQPPGTGYNEQFF. Full variable domain (missing parts from reference TRBV7-2 and TRBJ2-1): GAGVSQSPSNKVTEKGKDVELRCDPISGHTALYWYRQSLGQGLEFLIYFQGNSAPDKSGLPSDRFSAERTGGSVSTLTIQRTQQEDSAVYLCASSTQPPGTGYNEQFFGPGTRLTVL.

The chain recombines TRBV7-7 with TRBJ2-7; 10 bases line up with TRBD1. Germline V gives CDR1 SSHAT, CDR2 FNYEAQ (reference sequence). The CDR3 consists of 14 residues. V dropped 5 bases and J dropped 2; count of bases not matched to a gene: 3. The CDR3 DNA is TGTGCCAGCAGCGAAGGGACAGGGGCCTACGAGCAGTACTTC. This codes for CASSEGTGAYEQYF.

V and J are TRBV11-2 and TRBJ2-1; a weak D match, TRBD1 (5 bases). Deletions cut 1 base from V and 6 bases from J, with 7 bases between. CDR1 and CDR2 from the germline V gene are SGHAT and FQNNGV. The CDR3 contains 13 residues. CDR3 protein: CASSLGQINEQFF. The CDR3 nucleotides are TGTGCCAGCAGCTTAGGACAGATCAATGAGCAGTTCTTC.

The chain employs TRBV28 and TRBJ1-1; a possible D gene is TRBD1 (5 bases). Per germline, CDR1 MDHEN and CDR2 SYDVKM. The CDR3 consists of 13 residues. V was trimmed by 6 bases and J by 3 bases, leaving 11 bases between them. The CDR3 here is CASSLGGDTEAFF. CDR3 in DNA: TGTGCCAGCAGCCTTGGGGGGGACACTGAAGCTTTCTTT.

The chain recombines TRBV7-8 with TRBJ2-7; 8 positions agree with TRBD2. The CDR3 length is 15 residues. Germline loops: CDR1 SGHVS, CDR2 FQNEAQ. The ends lost 4 bases at V and 7 bases at J; junction bases unmatched: 12. CDR3 in amino acids: CASSSEGAGVEEQYF. In DNA, the CDR3 is TGTGCCAGCAGCTCTGAGGGAGCGGGAGTGGAAGAGCAGTACTTC.

The chain joins TRBV7-2 to TRBJ2-7; the match to TRBD2 covers 8 bases. V trimming: 6 bases; J trimming: 3 bases; junction bases outside the gene matches: 13. CDR3 size: 16 residues. Germline CDR1 is SGHTA and CDR2 is FQGNSA. DNA for the CDR3: TGTGCCAGCAGTTCAACTAGCGGACCGACCTACTACGAGCAGTACTTC. It specifies CASSSTSGPTYYEQYF.

The chain joins TRBV5-1 to TRBJ2-7; either TRBD1 or TRBD2 may supply D (6 bases each). Looked up from germline, CDR1 is SGHRS and CDR2 is YFSETQ. This CDR3 comprises 15 residues. Deletions cut 5 bases from V and 2 bases from J, with 17 bases between. This CDR3 reads CASRLEEGEAYEQYF. CDR3 DNA sequence: TGCGCCAGCAGACTGGAGGAGGGGGAAGCCTACGAGCAGTACTTC.